This T cell receptor beta chain was recorded in a study of molecular identifiers for immune sequencing clone quantification. Background on the study: In replicates, RNA from approximately 20,000 or 100,000 naive CD8 cells was divided five ways and four parts were sequenced.

Between about 19,000 and 1,000,000 sorted cells, with 10%, 30% or 50% RNA, yielded naive CD8 libraries. TCRdb processed the PCR reads anew with MiXCR; each CDR3 protein has one entry. The sample lists about 640,000 distinct CDR3 sequences, about 20% occurring once. CDR3 size: 13 residues. Germline trimming cut 3 bases from V and 7 bases from J; bases unmatched to any gene: 6. This clonotype occurred many times. This TCR was recovered from a human donor in good health. Some libraries in this study had Jurkat cell RNA spiked in. The chain uses TRBV12-3 or TRBV12-4 and TRBJ2-7; the match to TRBD2 covers 7 bases. What was sequenced was naive CD8+ T cells from blood, with Jurkat cell RNA spiked in. Regarding subset: FACS-sorted CD8+CD4-CCR7+CD45RA+ naive T cells. DNA of the CDR3: TGTGCCAGCAGTTTCGTGGGGGGGACGGAGCAGTACTTC. Translating it yields CASSFVGGTEQYF.